These 23 T cell receptor beta chains were sequenced from one sample in a study of blood T cell repertoires in COVID-19. Using immunoSEQ multiplex PCR, the repertoire was profiled, and TCRdb retains in-frame clones only, with some absent. The repertoire includes about 330,000 clones, roughly 90% of them detected once, and approximately 10% sits in the top ten. The sample was peripheral blood. The receptors derive from a man between 25 and 39 years old with COVID-19, enrolled during active disease.

The CDR3 loop is CASSPRTRFLLGQYF. Here the CDR3 DNA reads TGTGCCAGCAGTCCGCGGACACGGTTCCTCCTGGGGCAGTACTTC. The rearrangement joins TRBV28 to TRBJ2-7; D is perhaps TRBD1 (5 bases). CDR1 MDHEN and CDR2 SYDVKM come from the germline V gene. V was shortened by 5 bases and J by 9 bases, with 23 bases between the two germline ends. There are 15 residues in the CDR3.

The CDR3 nucleotides are TGTGCCAGCAGTTACTTACGGAGCGAGCAGTACTTC. Its protein product is CASSYLRSEQYF. J is TRBJ2-7 and V is TRBV6-2 or TRBV6-3; no definite D call. The ends were cut back, 1 base at V and 6 bases at J, with 7 bases in the middle. The CDR3 sequence is 12 residues long. Germline CDR1 reads MNHEY; CDR2 reads SVGEGT.

Concerning this clone itself: This sample includes further DNA sequences coding for the same CDR3. V and J are TRBV18 and TRBJ2-1, with a possible D match to TRBD2 (6 bases). The V gene's germline CDR1 is KGHSH and CDR2 LQKENI. Trimming took 1 base from V and 2 from J, leaving 9 bases between them. The CDR3 has 15 residues. The chain's CDR3 is CASSPLAGTYNEQFF. The CDR3 coding sequence is TGTGCCAGCTCACCACTCGCGGGAACCTACAATGAGCAGTTCTTC.

This clone was observed a single time. The chain carries TRBV6-5 and TRBJ2-1, with TRBD2 identical over 8 bases. The CDR3 sequence is 14 residues long. Germline CDR1 is MNHEY and CDR2 is SVGAGI. After removal of 6 bases from V and 9 bases from J, the junction contained 10 bases not matched to a gene. This CDR3 is CASRPPGLDGEQFF. CDR3 bases: TGTGCCAGCAGACCCCCGGGACTAGACGGTGAGCAGTTCTTC.

V and J are TRBV7-2 and TRBJ2-7; TRBD2 aligns across 11 bases. V dropped 4 bases and J dropped 4; count of bases not matched to a gene: 6. The CDR3 is 15 amino acids. Germline lookup yields CDR1 SGHTA and CDR2 FQGNSA. The CDR3 nucleotides read TGTGCCAGCAGCTCCACTAGCGGGAGTTTGTACGAGCAGTACTTC. It is translated as CASSSTSGSLYEQYF.

The gene calls are TRBV18 and TRBJ2-3; 13 bases are shared with TRBD2. With 2 bases clipped from V and 5 bases from J, the junction kept 4 bases outside the gene matches. This CDR3 has 16 amino acids. Germline values: CDR1 KGHSH, CDR2 LQKENI. For the CDR3, the DNA is TGTGCCAGCTCACCAACACTAGCGGGGGGGCAAGATACGCAGTATTTT. It translates to CASSPTLAGGQDTQYF.

The V gene is TRBV19, the J gene TRBJ1-1, with D perhaps TRBD1 (6 bases). Trimming pared 4 bases from V and 9 bases from J, leaving 15 bases between. This CDR3 has 13 amino acids. CDR1 LNHDA and CDR2 SQIVND come from the germline V gene (reference sequence). The CDR3 region has the DNA TGTGCCAGTAGTAAGGACAGATGGGGGCAAGCTTTCTTT. Translating gives CASSKDRWGQAFF. Variable domain in full (rest from reference TRBV19 and TRBJ1-1): DGGITQSPKYLFRKEGQNVTLSCEQNLNHDAMYWYRQDPGQGLRLIYYSQIVNDFQKGDIAEGYSVSREKKESFPLTVTSAQKNPTAFYLCASSKDRWGQAFFGQGTRLTVV.

Only a few counts were recorded for this clone. The chain couples TRBV5-4 to TRBJ2-5, with 8 bases fitting TRBD1. The CDR3 contains 15 residues. With 1 base clipped from V and 4 bases from J, the junction kept 6 bases outside the gene matches. From germline, CDR1 is SGHNT and CDR2 YYREEE (reference sequence). The CDR3 reads CASSLSRGLGETQYF. Here the CDR3 DNA reads TGTGCCAGCAGCTTGAGCAGGGGGCTTGGAGAGACCCAGTACTTC.

This clone was observed once. In nucleotides, the CDR3 is TGTGCCTGGAGTGTGGGGCGTGTCGACACCGGGGAGCTGTTTTTT. Translating it yields CAWSVGRVDTGELFF. The chain is built from TRBV30 and TRBJ2-2; D might be TRBD1 (5 bases). The CDR3 is 15 residues long. Trimming shortened V by 0 bases and J by 3 bases, and 11 bases separated the two germline ends. From germline, CDR1 is GTSNPN and CDR2 SVGIG (reference sequence). The whole variable domain, remainder taken from reference TRBV30 and TRBJ2-2, is SQTIHQWPATLVQPVGSPLSLECTVEGTSNPNLYWYRQAAGRGLQLLFYSVGIGQISSEVPQNLSASRPQDRQFILSSKKLLLSDSGFYLCAWSVGRVDTGELFFGEGSRLTVL.

This chain uses TRBV7-9 with TRBJ2-7, with 12 bases lining up with TRBD1. V shed 2 bases and J 5 bases; nucleotides not matched to a gene: 4. In germline, CDR1 is SEHNR, CDR2 FQNEAQ (reference sequence). This CDR3 contains 15 residues. As DNA, the CDR3 is TGTGCCAGCAGCTTATTCGGGACAGGGGGCAACGAGCAGTACTTC. This gives the protein CASSLFGTGGNEQYF.

The chain has TRBV9 and TRBJ2-7; possible D gene TRBD2, 5 bases. This CDR3 region has 16 residues. Trimming removed 1 base at V and 3 bases at J, with 17 bases between. From germline, CDR1 is SGDLS and CDR2 YYNGEE. CDR3 residues: CASSVRASGLIYEQYF. DNA of the CDR3: TGTGCCAGCAGCGTAAGGGCGAGCGGATTAATCTACGAGCAGTACTTC.

This clone has just one count. The chain recombines TRBV18 with TRBJ1-4, with D possibly being TRBD1 (5 bases). Looked up from germline, CDR1 is KGHSH and CDR2 is LQKENI. This CDR3 has 15 amino acids. Trimming cost V 1 base and J 5 bases, with 11 bases left between them. The CDR3 region is CASSPRPQENEKLFF. The CDR3 region has the DNA TGTGCCAGCTCACCACGTCCACAGGAGAATGAAAAACTGTTTTTT.

This clone was counted a few times. This chain uses TRBV6-5 with TRBJ2-2; a possible D gene is TRBD1 (6 bases). V lost 9 bases to trimming and J lost 4 bases, with 12 bases between them. The CDR3 has 13 residues. Germline values: CDR1 MNHEY, CDR2 SVGAGI. CDR3 bases: TGTGCCAGATACAGGGAAAGCACCGGGGAGCTGTTTTTT. Residues: CARYRESTGELFF.

The V and J genes are TRBV19 and TRBJ2-1; the match to TRBD1 covers 9 bases. The V gene end was trimmed by 7 bases and the J gene end by 6 bases; junction bases not matched to a gene: 4. CDR1 is LNHDA, CDR2 SQIVND, per germline (reference sequence). The CDR3 totals 13 residues. The CDR3: CASKQGALNEQFF. The CDR3 DNA reads as TGTGCCAGTAAACAGGGGGCCCTCAATGAGCAGTTCTTC.

The chain carries TRBV12-5 and TRBJ1-5; TRBD1 is a possible D gene (5 bases). This CDR3 contains 15 residues. Germline V lookup: CDR1 LGHNT, CDR2 FRNRAP. The V end was cut by 1 base, the J end by 0 bases, with 7 bases between. DNA of the CDR3: TGTGCTAGTGGTTTGGACAGGTTTAGCAATCAGCCCCAGCATTTT. Protein product: CASGLDRFSNQPQHF.

The chain recombines TRBV29-1 with TRBJ2-7; 8 bases match TRBD1. Germline trimming cut 3 bases from V and 8 bases from J; bases unmatched to any gene: 9. The CDR3 loop spans 13 amino acids. CDR1 is SQVTM, CDR2 ANQGSEA, per germline. CDR3 sequence (DNA): TGCAGCGTTGAGTTGGGTCAGGGGGCCCAGCAGTACTTC. This translates into CSVELGQGAQQYF.

The V call is TRBV7-9, the J call TRBJ1-4; the D gene is possibly TRBD1 (5 bases). CDR3 length: 13 amino acids. Germline V lookup: CDR1 SEHNR, CDR2 FQNEAQ (reference sequence). The V and J ends lost 0 bases and 8 bases respectively, with 7 bases between them. CDR3 region: CASSLAGREKLFF. CDR3 DNA: TGTGCCAGCAGCTTAGCGGGGCGAGAAAAACTGTTTTTT.

The J gene is TRBJ2-1, the V gene TRBV27, with no clear D. The V gene's germline CDR1 is MNHEY and CDR2 SMNVEV (reference sequence). V dropped 1 base and J dropped 7 bases, with 17 bases sitting between them. The CDR3 sequence is 16 residues long. The CDR3 is CASSLYRTDLRNEQFF. The CDR3 nucleotides are TGTGCCAGCAGTTTATACCGTACCGACTTACGGAATGAGCAGTTCTTC.

The chain has TRBV28 and TRBJ2-7, with 9 positions matching TRBD2. With 4 bases clipped from V and 4 bases from J, the junction kept 8 bases outside the gene matches. The CDR3 extends over 15 amino acids. The germline V gene encodes CDR1 MDHEN and CDR2 SYDVKM. The CDR3 here is CASSSPSGTPYEQYF. The CDR3 DNA reads as TGTGCCAGCAGTTCCCCTAGCGGGACCCCATACGAGCAGTACTTC.

V is TRBV10-1 and J is TRBJ1-2; perhaps TRBD1 as D (5 bases). V was pared by 7 bases and J by 2 bases, with 23 bases between. The CDR3 length is 17 residues. CDR1 and CDR2 from the germline V gene are WNHNN and SYGVQD (reference sequence). The CDR3 nucleotides read TGCGCCAGCACCTCAACCCAGGACCCCTCAGGGAACTATGGCTACACCTTC. This translates into CASTSTQDPSGNYGYTF.

A few counts support this clone. The chain uses TRBV10-2 and TRBJ2-2, with TRBD2 identical over 12 bases. V shed 6 bases, J shed 5 bases, and the junction held 4 bases outside the gene matches. This CDR3 has 15 amino acids. Per the germline V gene, CDR1 is WSHSY and CDR2 is SAAADI. The CDR3 DNA follows: TGCGCCAGCAGGACTAGCGGGGGAGGAACCGGGGAGCTGTTTTTT. It specifies CASRTSGGGTGELFF.

The chain uses TRBV12-3 or TRBV12-4 and TRBJ2-3; 9 positions agree with TRBD1. The CDR3 totals 12 residues. Unmatched junction bases numbered 4, after V lost 4 bases and J lost 11 bases. CDR3 region: CASSSTGGGQYF. The CDR3 bases are TGTGCCAGCAGTTCGACAGGGGGAGGGCAGTATTTT.

This chain joins TRBV29-1 and TRBJ1-1, with unresolved D. This CDR3 comprises 13 residues. Germline-derived CDR1 and CDR2 are SQVTM and ANQGSEA. The V end lost 4 bases, the J end lost 1 base, and 10 bases lay between the germline ends. CDR3 sequence (DNA): TGCAGCGTTGGGGAGGGAGGGAACACTGAAGCTTTCTTT. Amino acid sequence: CSVGEGGNTEAFF. The full variable domain, rest sourced from reference TRBV29-1 and TRBJ1-1, is SAVISQKPSRDICQRGTSLTIQCQVDSQVTMMFWYRQQPGQSLTLIATANQGSEATYESGFVIDKFPISRPNLTFSTLTVSNMSPEDSSIYLCSVGEGGNTEAFFGQGTRLTVV.